The 14 T cell receptor beta chains below all came from one sample that was sequenced in a study of shared clonotypes between healthy human individuals. Assay used: immunoSEQ multiplex PCR; TCRdb lists only in-frame clones, some missing. The table shows under 2,500,000 clones, with approximately 94% occurring only once. Sample: naive CD4+ T cells sorted from blood. Indicated subset: CD45RA+ positively selected. These receptors all stem from a man younger than 30 in good health.

This chain links TRBV4-1 with TRBJ1-3; D may be TRBD1 (5 bases). Germline-derived CDR1 and CDR2 are MGHRA and YSYEKL. Trimming took off 1 base at V and 2 bases at J, with 12 bases between the two ends. This CDR3 contains 16 residues. The CDR3 is CASSQVPRATGNTIYF. The DNA for the CDR3 is TGCGCCAGCAGCCAAGTACCCAGGGCTACTGGAAACACCATATATTTT.

Only one count was recorded for this clone. This may be a read error, as it is one base from a much larger clone. This chain connects TRBV14 to TRBJ2-5, with no clear D. The germline gives CDR1 SGHDN, CDR2 FVKESK. The ends were cut back, 5 bases at V and 4 bases at J, with 5 bases in the middle. The CDR3 spans 11 residues. In DNA form, the CDR3 reads TGTGCCAGCAGCGTAAGAGAGACCCAGTACTTC. Encoded protein: CASSVRETQYF.

This chain connects TRBV11-2 to TRBJ2-1, with 8 bases matching TRBD2. This CDR3 has 15 residues. Trimming at V came to 4 bases and at J to 4 bases, leaving 6 bases not matched to a gene. CDR1 and CDR2 (germline): SGHAT, FQNNGV. CDR3 residues: CASSSPGLGYNEQFF. The CDR3 DNA follows: TGTGCCAGCAGCTCACCGGGACTAGGGTACAATGAGCAGTTCTTC.

This chain links TRBV10-3 with TRBJ2-4; 8 positions match TRBD1. J gave up 0 bases and V 2 bases, and 12 bases lay outside the gene matches. CDR3 length: 19 amino acids. Germline assignment: CDR1 ENHRY and CDR2 SYGVKD. The CDR3 nucleotides are TGTGCCATCAGTGAGGACTCAACAGGGGGAGAGGGAGCCAAAAACATTCAGTACTTC. Translation: CAISEDSTGGEGAKNIQYF.

The chain recombines TRBV28 with TRBJ2-5, with D unresolved. V was cut by 4 bases and J by 5 bases, with 8 bases left in between. This CDR3 has 12 amino acids. Germline assignment: CDR1 MDHEN and CDR2 SYDVKM. This CDR3 reads CASSWTGETQYF. The CDR3 coding sequence is TGTGCCAGCAGTTGGACCGGGGAGACCCAGTACTTC.

This clone was found once. V is TRBV5-1 and J is TRBJ2-1; possibly TRBD1 for D (6 bases). With 2 bases removed from V and 7 bases from J, the gap between germline ends came to 19 bases. Germline V lookup: CDR1 SGHRS, CDR2 YFSETQ. The CDR3 extends over 16 amino acids. The CDR3 region is CASSFSVGQGRNEQFF. For the CDR3, the DNA is TGCGCCAGCAGCTTCTCCGTTGGGCAGGGGCGGAATGAGCAGTTCTTC.

Concerning this clone itself: The same CDR3 also results from other DNA sequences found in this sample. Here the CDR3 reads CAISESGTGELFF. CDR3 in DNA: TGTGCCATCAGTGAGTCTGGGACCGGGGAGCTGTTTTTT. The rearrangement uses TRBV10-3 and TRBJ2-2; unclear D gene. Germline CDR1 and CDR2: ENHRY and SYGVKD. Trimming shortened V by 0 bases and J by 5 bases, and 4 bases separated the two germline ends. The CDR3 spans 13 residues.

Comments on this clone: This CDR3 is also generated by other DNA sequences in the sample. The chain has TRBV6-5 and TRBJ2-7, with TRBD1 as a possible D gene (6 bases). The V gene's germline CDR1 is MNHEY and CDR2 SVGAGI. The CDR3 is 12 residues long. Trimming left V 4 bases short and J 5 bases short, with 9 bases between. CDR3 DNA sequence: TGTGCCAGCAGTTCACAGGGAAACGAGCAGTACTTC. Amino acids: CASSSQGNEQYF.

The V gene is TRBV7-9, the J gene TRBJ2-1, with unresolved D. The germline V gene has CDR1 SEHNR and CDR2 FQNEAQ (reference sequence). The CDR3 spans 15 residues. V was shortened by 3 bases and J by 3 bases, with 12 bases between the two germline ends. Here the CDR3 DNA reads TGTGCCAGCAGCTTTAAAGACTCTCTCTACAATGAGCAGTTCTTC. This encodes CASSFKDSLYNEQFF.

V gene TRBV5-6 combines with J gene TRBJ2-1; TRBD2 is a possible D gene (6 bases). The CDR3 is 13 amino acids. Germline V CDR1 and CDR2: SGHDT, YYEEEE. The germline V and J ends were trimmed by 0 bases and 10 bases, with 11 bases remaining between them. The CDR3 nucleotides read TGTGCCAGCAGCTTGGGAAGCGGGCGAGAGCAGTTCTTC. It translates to CASSLGSGREQFF.

This chain joins TRBV19 and TRBJ2-7, with 12 nucleotides matching TRBD2. This CDR3 has 16 amino acids. The V gene's germline CDR1 is LNHDA and CDR2 SQIVND (reference sequence). Unmatched junction bases numbered 11, after V lost 9 bases and J lost 2 bases. CDR3 coding DNA: TGTGCCAGCCGACCGTCTGGACTAGCGGGGACCTACGAGCAGTACTTC. Translated, it gives CASRPSGLAGTYEQYF.

The gene calls are TRBV11-3 and TRBJ2-2; 11 bases are a match to TRBD1. V shed 5 bases and J 4 bases; nucleotides not matched to a gene: 3. This CDR3 spans 15 amino acids. Germline assignment: CDR1 SGHNT and CDR2 YENEEA. CDR3 DNA: TGTGCCAGCAGCCGGACAGGGGGCGCCACCGGGGAGCTGTTTTTT. Residues: CASSRTGGATGELFF.

The gene calls are TRBV5-1 and TRBJ2-7; perhaps TRBD1 as D (6 bases). CDR1 is SGHRS, CDR2 YFSETQ, per germline. CDR3 length: 15 residues. V lost 2 bases to trimming and J lost 4 bases, with 16 bases between them. The CDR3 reads CASSLYGTNPYEQYF. The DNA of the CDR3 is TGCGCCAGCAGCTTATACGGGACAAACCCATACGAGCAGTACTTC.

V gene TRBV5-1 combines with J gene TRBJ1-1, with D maybe TRBD1 (6 bases). Germline values: CDR1 SGHRS, CDR2 YFSETQ. Trimming took off 0 bases at V and 7 bases at J, with 10 bases between the two ends. This CDR3 is built from 13 residues. As DNA, the CDR3 is TGCGCCAGCAGCTTGGTCGGACAGAATGAAGCTTTCTTT. Amino acid sequence: CASSLVGQNEAFF.